The source of this T cell receptor beta chain is a study of cytomegalovirus exposure and HLA in healthy donors. Broader study findings: Being indistinguishable, some V segments were excluded, TRBV6-2 and TRBV6-3 among them.

This clone has more than one count but fewer than ten. What it recognizes is unknown. PCR amplification relied on 60 Vbeta primers (plus 13 Jbeta primers). Generated by immunoSEQ multiplex PCR, the TCRdb table keeps only in-frame clones and is missing some. Altogether under 200,000 clones are present, 75% to 90% being singletons, with the ten largest covering under 1%. Germline V gives CDR1 MGHRA, CDR2 YSYEKL. The CDR3 covers 15 residues. V trimming: 6 bases; J trimming: 5 bases; junction bases outside the gene matches: 7. The sample comprised PBMCs. This receptor was taken from a girl aged 2-10 years in good health and CMV-seropositive. The V gene is TRBV4-1, the J gene TRBJ2-2; 9 nucleotides line up with TRBD2. The CDR3 DNA sequence: TGCGCCAGCAGATTGTTAGCGGGAGCTACCGGGGAGCTGTTTTTT. This sequence encodes CASRLLAGATGELFF.